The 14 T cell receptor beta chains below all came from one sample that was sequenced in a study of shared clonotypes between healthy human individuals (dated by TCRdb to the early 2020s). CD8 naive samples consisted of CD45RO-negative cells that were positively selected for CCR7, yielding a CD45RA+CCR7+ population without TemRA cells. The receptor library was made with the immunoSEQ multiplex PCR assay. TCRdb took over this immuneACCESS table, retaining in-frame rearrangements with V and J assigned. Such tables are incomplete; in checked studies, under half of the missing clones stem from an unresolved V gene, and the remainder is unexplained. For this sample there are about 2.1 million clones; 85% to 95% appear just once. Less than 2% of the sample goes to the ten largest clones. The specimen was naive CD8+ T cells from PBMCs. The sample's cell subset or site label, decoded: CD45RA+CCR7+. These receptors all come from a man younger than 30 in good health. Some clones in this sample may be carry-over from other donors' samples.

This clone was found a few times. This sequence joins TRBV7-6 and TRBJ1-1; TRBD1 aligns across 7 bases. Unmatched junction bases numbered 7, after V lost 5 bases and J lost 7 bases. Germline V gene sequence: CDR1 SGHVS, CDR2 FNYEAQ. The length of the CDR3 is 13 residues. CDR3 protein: CASSRTGDGEAFF. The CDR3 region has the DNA TGTGCCAGCAGCCGTACAGGGGATGGTGAAGCTTTCTTT.

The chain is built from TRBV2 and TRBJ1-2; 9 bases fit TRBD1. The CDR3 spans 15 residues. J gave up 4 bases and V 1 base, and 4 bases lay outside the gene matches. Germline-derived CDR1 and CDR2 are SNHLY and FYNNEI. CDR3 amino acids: CASSEEDRGGYGYTF. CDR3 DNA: TGTGCCAGCAGTGAAGAGGACAGGGGTGGCTATGGCTACACCTTC.

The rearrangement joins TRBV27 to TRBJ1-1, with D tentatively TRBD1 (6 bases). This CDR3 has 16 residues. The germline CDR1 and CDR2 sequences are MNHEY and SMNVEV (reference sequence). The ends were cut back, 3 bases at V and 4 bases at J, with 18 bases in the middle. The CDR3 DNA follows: TGTGCCAGCAGTTTGGCAGGGGTATCGTTGGCCACTGAAGCTTTCTTT. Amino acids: CASSLAGVSLATEAFF.

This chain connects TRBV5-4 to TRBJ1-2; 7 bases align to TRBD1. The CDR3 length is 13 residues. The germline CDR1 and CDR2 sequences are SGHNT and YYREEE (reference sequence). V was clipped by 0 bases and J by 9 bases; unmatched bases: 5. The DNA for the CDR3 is TGTGCCAGCAGCTTGGAACACAGGGGTCGCTACACCTTC. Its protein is CASSLEHRGRYTF.

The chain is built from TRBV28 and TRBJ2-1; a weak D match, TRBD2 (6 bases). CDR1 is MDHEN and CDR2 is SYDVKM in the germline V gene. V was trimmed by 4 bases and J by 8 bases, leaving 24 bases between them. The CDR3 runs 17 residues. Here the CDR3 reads CASSSQTLANRRDEQFF. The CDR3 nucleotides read TGTGCCAGCAGTTCTCAGACCCTAGCGAACCGGCGGGATGAGCAGTTCTTC.

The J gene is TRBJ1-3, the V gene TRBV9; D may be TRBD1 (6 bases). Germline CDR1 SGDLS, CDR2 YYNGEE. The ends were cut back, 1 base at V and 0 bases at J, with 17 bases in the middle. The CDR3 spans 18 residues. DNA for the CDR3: TGTGCCAGCAGCGTATTCGGGGGCACGAGCCTCTCTGGAAACACCATATATTTT. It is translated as CASSVFGGTSLSGNTIYF. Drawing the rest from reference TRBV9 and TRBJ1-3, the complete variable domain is DSGVTQTPKHLITATGQRVTLRCSPRSGDLSVYWYQQSLDQGLQFLIQYYNGEERAKGNILERFSAQQFPDLHSELNLSSLELGDSALYFCASSVFGGTSLSGNTIYFGEGSWLTVV.

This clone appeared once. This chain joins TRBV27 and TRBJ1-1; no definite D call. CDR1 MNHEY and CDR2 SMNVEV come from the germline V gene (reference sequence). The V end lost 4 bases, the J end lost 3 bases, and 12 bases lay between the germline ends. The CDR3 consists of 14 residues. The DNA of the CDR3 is TGTGCCAGCAGTTACATGGGTCTGTACACTGAAGCTTTCTTT. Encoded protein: CASSYMGLYTEAFF.

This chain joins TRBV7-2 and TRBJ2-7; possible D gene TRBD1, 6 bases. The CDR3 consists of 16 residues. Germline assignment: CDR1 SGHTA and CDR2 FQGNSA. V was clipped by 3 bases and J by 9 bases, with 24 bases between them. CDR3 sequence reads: CASSLRFVGQMLGQYF. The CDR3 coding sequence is TGTGCCAGCAGCTTGAGATTCGTCGGACAGATGTTAGGGCAGTACTTC. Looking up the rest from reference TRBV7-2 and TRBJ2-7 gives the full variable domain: GAGVSQSPSNKVTEKGKDVELRCDPISGHTALYWYRQSLGQGLEFLIYFQGNSAPDKSGLPSDRFSAERTGGSVSTLTIQRTQQEDSAVYLCASSLRFVGQMLGQYFGPGTRLTVT.

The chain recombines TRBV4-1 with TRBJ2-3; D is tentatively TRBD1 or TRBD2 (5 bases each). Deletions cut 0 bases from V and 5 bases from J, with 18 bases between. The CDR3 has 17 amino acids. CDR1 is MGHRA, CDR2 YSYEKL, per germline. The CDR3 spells CASSQEGDPFVRDTQYF. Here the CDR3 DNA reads TGCGCCAGCAGCCAAGAGGGGGACCCATTTGTTCGAGATACGCAGTATTTT.

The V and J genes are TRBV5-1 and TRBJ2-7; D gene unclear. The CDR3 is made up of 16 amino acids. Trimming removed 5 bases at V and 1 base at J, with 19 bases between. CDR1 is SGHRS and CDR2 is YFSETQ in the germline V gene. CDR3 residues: CASRPTDPLWSYEQYF. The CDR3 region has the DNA TGCGCCAGCAGACCGACCGACCCCCTCTGGTCCTACGAGCAGTACTTC.

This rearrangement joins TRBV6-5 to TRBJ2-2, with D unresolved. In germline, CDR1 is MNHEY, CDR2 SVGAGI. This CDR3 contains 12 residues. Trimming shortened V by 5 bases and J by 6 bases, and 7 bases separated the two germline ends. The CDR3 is CASSELPGELFF. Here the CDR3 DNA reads TGTGCCAGCAGTGAACTTCCCGGGGAGCTGTTTTTT.

This CDR3 is CASKQLRGNQPQHF. The CDR3 DNA sequence: TGTGCCAGCAAGCAGCTTCGGGGCAATCAGCCCCAGCATTTT. The chain joins TRBV28 to TRBJ1-5, with D uncertain. Between the trimmed V and J ends, which lost 7 bases and 2 bases, there was a span of 12 bases. CDR3 size: 14 residues. Germline V gene data show CDR1 as MDHEN and CDR2 as SYDVKM.

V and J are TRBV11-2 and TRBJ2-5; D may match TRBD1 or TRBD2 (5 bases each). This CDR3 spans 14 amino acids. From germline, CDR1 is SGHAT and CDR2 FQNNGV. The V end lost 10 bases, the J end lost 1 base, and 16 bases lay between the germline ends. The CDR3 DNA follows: TGTGCCACCAAGGGGACGGGACCCCAAGAGACCCAGTACTTC. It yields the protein CATKGTGPQETQYF. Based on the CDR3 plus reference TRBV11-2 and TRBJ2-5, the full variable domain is EAGVAQSPRYKIIEKRQSVAFWCNPISGHATLYWYQQILGQGPKLLIQFQNNGVVDDSQLPKDRFSAERLKGVDSTLKIQPAKLEDSAVYLCATKGTGPQETQYFGPGTRLLVL.

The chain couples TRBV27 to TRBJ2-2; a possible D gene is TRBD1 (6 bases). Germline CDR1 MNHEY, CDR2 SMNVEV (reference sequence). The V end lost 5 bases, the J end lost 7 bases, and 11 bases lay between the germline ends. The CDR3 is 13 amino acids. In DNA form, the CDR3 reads TGTGCCAGCAGTAAACAGGGATACGGGGAGCTGTTTTTT. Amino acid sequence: CASSKQGYGELFF.